This T cell receptor beta chain came from a study of T cells expressing NK-cell markers. TCRdb reprocessed the 5' RACE reads and stores each CDR3 protein as one record, lacking DNA. In all, the sample yields about 460,000 distinct CDR3 sequences. The CDR3 consists of 15 residues. The germline gives CDR1 KGHDR, CDR2 SFDVKD. This receptor was taken from a woman between 50 and 59 years old in good health. This rearrangement joins TRBV24-1 to TRBJ2-1. Material for sequencing was blood T cells: a sorted CD56 or NKG2C T cell subset, CD4+ or CD8+ T cells, or bulk PBMC T cells (not recorded which). CDR3 protein: CATSSDRSSYNEQFF.